What follows are 3 T cell receptor beta chains derived from one specimen sequenced in a study of regulatory T cells in long-lasting Graves disease. Construction of TCR beta libraries relied on iRepertoire HTBI primers and on Arm-PCR targeting CDR3 regions. TCRdb reprocessed the multiplex PCR reads via MiXCR and lists one record per CDR3 protein. The sample gives 400,000 to 500,000 distinct CDR3 sequences, 20% of which show up once; 7.8% is in the top ten. Time point described: persistent/refractory GD, antithyroid drugs over 5 years with positive TRAb. PBMC-extracted RNA yielded the TCR library. The specimen was peripheral blood mononuclear cells (PBMCs), collected when the disease was refractory, from a patient treated with antithyroid drugs. The receptors were sampled from a female donor with Graves disease.

This clonotype was seen more than once but under ten times. V usage is TRBV20-1 and J usage is TRBJ1-2, with 8 positions matching TRBD1. With V trimmed by 4 bases and J by 7 bases, 8 bases remained unmatched. Germline V gives CDR1 DFQATT, CDR2 SNEGSKA (reference sequence). The CDR3 spans 13 residues. CDR3 loop: CSATWTGSGGYTF. The CDR3 region has the DNA TGCAGTGCTACATGGACAGGGTCAGGTGGCTACACCTTC.

This chain links TRBV10-3 with TRBJ1-2; 7 positions agree with TRBD1. Trimming at V came to 6 bases and at J to 8 bases, leaving 18 bases not matched to a gene. Germline V gene data show CDR1 as ENHRY and CDR2 as SYGVKD. The CDR3 contains 16 residues. The CDR3 loop reads CAISASATGNFWGYTF. For the CDR3, the DNA is TGTGCCATCAGCGCCTCCGCGACAGGGAATTTCTGGGGCTACACCTTC.

As concerns this clonotype: A far larger clone lies a single base away; this is likely a read error. The CDR3 loop reads CASSERAGYTF. CDR3 DNA sequence: TGTGCCAGCAGTGAACGGGCTGGCTACACCTTC. The chain carries TRBV6-1 and TRBJ1-2; no clear D. The V and J ends lost 2 bases and 7 bases respectively, with 5 bases between them. This CDR3 is 11 amino acids long. The germline gives CDR1 MNHNS, CDR2 SASEGT.